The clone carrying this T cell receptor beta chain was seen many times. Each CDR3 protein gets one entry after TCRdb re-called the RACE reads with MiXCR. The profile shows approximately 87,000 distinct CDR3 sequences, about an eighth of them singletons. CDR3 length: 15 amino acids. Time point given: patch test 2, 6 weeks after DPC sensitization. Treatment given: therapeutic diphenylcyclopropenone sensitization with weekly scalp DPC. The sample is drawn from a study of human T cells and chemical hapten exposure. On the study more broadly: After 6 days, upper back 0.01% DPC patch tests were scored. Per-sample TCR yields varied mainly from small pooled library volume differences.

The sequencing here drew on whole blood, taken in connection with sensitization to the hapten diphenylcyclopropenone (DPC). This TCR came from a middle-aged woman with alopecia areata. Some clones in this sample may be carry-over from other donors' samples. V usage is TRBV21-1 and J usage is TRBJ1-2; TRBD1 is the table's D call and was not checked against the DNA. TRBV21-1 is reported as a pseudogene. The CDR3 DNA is TGTGCCAGCAGCAAAGTCCGGGAATTGGACTATGGCTACACCTTC. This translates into CASSKVRELDYGYTF.